Following are 25 T cell receptor beta chains from one sample sequenced in a study of control samples from healthy donors and cancer patients. Profiled with immunoSEQ multiplex PCR; TCRdb holds only in-frame clones, not every one. The sample records some 150,000 clones, 85% to 95% being singletons. The sample consisted of blood. The receptor source for this set is a woman between 55 and 75 years old in good health.

This chain uses TRBV6-6 with TRBJ1-5; weak D call: TRBD1 (5 bases). Per the germline V gene, CDR1 is MNHNY and CDR2 is SVGAGI (reference sequence). CDR3 length: 12 amino acids. V lost 11 bases, J lost 5 bases, and 13 bases lay in between. CDR3 region: CAGGRADQPQHF. CDR3 coding DNA: TGTGCCGGGGGACGGGCAGATCAGCCCCAGCATTTT.

This clone was recorded only once. The rearrangement joins TRBV12-5 to TRBJ1-5; no clear D. The CDR3 runs 12 residues. CDR1 is LGHNT, CDR2 FRNRAP, per germline. Trimming took 3 bases from V and 7 from J, leaving 7 bases between them. CDR3 bases: TGTGCTAGTGGTTTTGGAGGGCAGCCCCAGCATTTT. This gives the protein CASGFGGQPQHF.

The chain recombines TRBV29-1 with TRBJ1-4; D is perhaps TRBD1 (6 bases). Trimming pared 5 bases from V and 0 bases from J, leaving 13 bases between. Germline V gives CDR1 SQVTM, CDR2 ANQGSEA. The CDR3 is 15 residues long. This chain's CDR3 is CSVKQGSATNEKLFF. The CDR3 region has the DNA TGCAGCGTTAAACAGGGTAGTGCAACTAATGAAAAACTGTTTTTT.

The genes are TRBV6-6 and TRBJ2-7; TRBD1 might be the D (7 bases). The CDR3 has 15 amino acids. Germline V gene sequence: CDR1 MNHNY, CDR2 SVGAGI (reference sequence). Deletions cut 5 bases from V and 3 bases from J, with 17 bases between. The CDR3 protein is CASSPRAGGGYEQYF. The CDR3 DNA sequence: TGTGCCAGCAGTCCGCGTGCAGGGGGAGGCTACGAGCAGTACTTC.

V and J are TRBV5-1 and TRBJ2-5; possibly TRBD2 for D (6 bases). There are 13 residues in the CDR3. Trimming pared 4 bases from V and 5 bases from J, leaving 12 bases between. In germline, CDR1 is SGHRS, CDR2 YFSETQ. The CDR3 protein is CASSNWGEETQYF. The CDR3 nucleotides are TGCGCCAGCAGCAATTGGGGGGAGGAGACCCAGTACTTC.

The V call is TRBV9, the J call TRBJ2-5; D might be TRBD2 (5 bases). Germline V gene sequence: CDR1 SGDLS, CDR2 YYNGEE. V was pared by 4 bases and J by 5 bases, with 9 bases between. The CDR3 is 12 amino acids. CDR3 protein: CASSRPGETQYF. The DNA for the CDR3 is TGTGCCAGCAGCCGCCCGGGGGAGACCCAGTACTTC. Using reference TRBV9 and TRBJ2-5 for the parts outside the CDR3, the full variable domain is DSGVTQTPKHLITATGQRVTLRCSPRSGDLSVYWYQQSLDQGLQFLIQYYNGEERAKGNILERFSAQQFPDLHSELNLSSLELGDSALYFCASSRPGETQYFGPGTRLLVL.

The genes are TRBV2 and TRBJ2-3, with D possibly TRBD2 on 6 matching bases. V was cut by 6 bases and J by 1 base, with 20 bases left in between. The CDR3 covers 17 residues. Germline-derived CDR1 and CDR2 are SNHLY and FYNNEI. CDR3 bases: TGTGCCAGCAGGGCCCCCTCACGGCGGGGTGGCACAGATACGCAGTATTTT. Amino acid sequence: CASRAPSRRGGTDTQYF.

This sequence joins TRBV14 and TRBJ2-1, with D perhaps TRBD2 (6 bases). The CDR3 contains 16 residues. Germline CDR1 SGHDN, CDR2 FVKESK. Trimming removed 2 bases at V and 9 bases at J, with 20 bases between. The CDR3 spells CASSQIPGSRGIEQFF. The CDR3 region has the DNA TGTGCCAGCAGCCAAATCCCCGGATCCCGCGGGATTGAGCAGTTCTTC. Full variable domain (outside the CDR3, taken from reference TRBV14 and TRBJ2-1): EAGVTQFPSHSVIEKGQTVTLRCDPISGHDNLYWYRRVMGKEIKFLLHFVKESKQDESGMPNNRFLAERTGGTYSTLKVQPAELEDSGVYFCASSQIPGSRGIEQFFGPGTRLTVL.

The chain employs TRBV2 and TRBJ2-5, with 11 positions matching TRBD1. The germline CDR1 and CDR2 sequences are SNHLY and FYNNEI. The trim removed 6 bases at V and 5 bases at J, leaving 2 bases unmatched. This CDR3 is 13 amino acids long. CDR3 in amino acids: CASSGQGAETQYF. The CDR3 coding sequence is TGTGCCAGCAGCGGACAGGGGGCTGAGACCCAGTACTTC.

This chain connects TRBV2 to TRBJ2-3, with D perhaps TRBD1 (6 bases). In germline, CDR1 is SNHLY, CDR2 FYNNEI. Trimming left V 5 bases short and J 4 bases short, with 13 bases between. The CDR3 loop spans 14 amino acids. The CDR3 loop reads CASSLQGRPDTQYF. The CDR3 coding sequence is TGTGCCAGCAGTCTTCAGGGGCGCCCAGATACGCAGTATTTT.

The DNA of the CDR3 is TGTGCCAGCAGCCATATGGACAGGGTAAGGGGCTTCTACGAGCAGTACTTC. Translated, it gives CASSHMDRVRGFYEQYF. This chain joins TRBV6-2 or TRBV6-3 and TRBJ2-7; 8 nucleotides line up with TRBD1. The germline gives CDR1 MNHEY, CDR2 SVGEGT. The CDR3 runs 17 residues. The junction had 16 bases not matched to a gene; V was cut back by 6 bases and J by 3 bases.

This sequence joins TRBV7-9 and TRBJ2-3; D is unresolved. The germline V gene encodes CDR1 SEHNR and CDR2 FQNEAQ (reference sequence). Between the trimmed V and J ends, which lost 1 base and 2 bases, there was a span of 7 bases. The CDR3 contains 14 residues. CDR3 DNA sequence: TGTGCCAGCAGCTTAGGCCAGCCCACAGATACGCAGTATTTT. Translating it yields CASSLGQPTDTQYF.

The V call is TRBV15, the J call TRBJ1-5; the match to TRBD1 covers 8 bases. The junction had 4 bases not matched to a gene; V was cut back by 7 bases and J by 5 bases. The germline V gene has CDR1 LNHNV and CDR2 YYDKDF (reference sequence). The CDR3 sequence is 13 residues long. In DNA form, the CDR3 reads TGTGCCACCACAGGACAGGGACATCAGCCCCAGCATTTT. This translates into CATTGQGHQPQHF.

The J gene is TRBJ2-7, the V gene TRBV11-2, with D unresolved. V shed 4 bases and J shed 2 bases, with 12 bases lying between them. CDR1 is SGHAT, CDR2 FQNNGV, per germline. There are 14 residues in the CDR3. For the CDR3, the DNA is TGTGCCAGCAGCTCCAGACTGTTTACCTACGAGCAGTACTTC. This gives the protein CASSSRLFTYEQYF.

V and J are TRBV5-6 and TRBJ2-7, with TRBD1 as a possible D gene (5 bases). The CDR3 is 15 residues long. Trimming left V 3 bases short and J 3 bases short, with 16 bases between. Looked up from germline, CDR1 is SGHDT and CDR2 is YYEEEE. CDR3 in amino acids: CASSSLGQGDYEQYF. In DNA, the CDR3 is TGTGCCAGCAGCTCCCTCGGGCAGGGCGACTACGAGCAGTACTTC.

This clone was counted a single time. This chain connects TRBV11-2 to TRBJ1-4, with D hard to call. The CDR3 extends over 18 amino acids. Trimming removed 3 bases at V and 7 bases at J, with 24 bases between. Germline lookup yields CDR1 SGHAT and CDR2 FQNNGV. The DNA for the CDR3 is TGTGCCAGCAGCTTGTCTCAGGCGTCGGACCTACTGGGTGAAAAACTGTTTTTT. It is translated as CASSLSQASDLLGEKLFF.

CDR3 amino acids: CASSIAGTVRDYTF. DNA of the CDR3: TGTGCCAGTAGTATAGCTGGGACCGTCCGCGACTACACCTTC. This chain joins TRBV19 and TRBJ1-2; tentative D call: TRBD1 (5 bases). CDR1 is LNHDA and CDR2 is SQIVND in the germline V gene (reference sequence). The V gene lost 1 base and the J gene lost 10 bases, with 16 bases spanning the gap. The CDR3 is made up of 14 amino acids. Full variable domain (missing parts from reference TRBV19 and TRBJ1-2): DGGITQSPKYLFRKEGQNVTLSCEQNLNHDAMYWYRQDPGQGLRLIYYSQIVNDFQKGDIAEGYSVSREKKESFPLTVTSAQKNPTAFYLCASSIAGTVRDYTFGSGTRLTVV.

The gene calls are TRBV4-3 and TRBJ1-1; unclear D gene. Trimming removed 1 base at V and 0 bases at J, with 6 bases between. CDR1 is LGHNA and CDR2 is YSLEER in the germline V gene. The CDR3 is made up of 14 amino acids. CDR3 bases: TGCGCCAGCAGCCAAGCGGCCTTGAACACTGAAGCTTTCTTT. Amino acid sequence: CASSQAALNTEAFF.

The rearrangement links TRBV7-2 to TRBJ1-5, with unresolved D. CDR1 is SGHTA, CDR2 FQGNSA, per germline. Trimming stripped 5 bases from V and 7 bases from J, with 15 bases between. This CDR3 region has 14 residues. CDR3 region: CASSRETGRQPQHF. CDR3 DNA: TGTGCCAGCAGCCGGGAGACGGGCAGGCAGCCCCAGCATTTT.

The genes are TRBV2 and TRBJ2-7; tentatively, D is TRBD1 or TRBD2 (6 bases each). Per the germline V gene, CDR1 is SNHLY and CDR2 is FYNNEI. The length of the CDR3 is 12 residues. V shed 0 bases and J shed 12 bases, with 12 bases lying between them. The CDR3 nucleotides are TGTGCCAGCAGTGAAGCGGGACGGGGGCTGTACTTC. This translates into CASSEAGRGLYF.

The chain carries TRBV6-5 and TRBJ2-7, with 7 positions matching TRBD1. The junction had 9 bases not matched to a gene; V was cut back by 6 bases and J by 1 base. The CDR3 consists of 15 residues. In germline, CDR1 is MNHEY, CDR2 SVGAGI. In DNA form, the CDR3 reads TGTGCCAGCAGCCTAACCGGGACAGCTTCCTACGAGCAGTACTTC. The encoded protein is CASSLTGTASYEQYF.

This clone has just one count. The gene calls are TRBV7-2 and TRBJ2-1, with TRBD1 identical over 10 bases. The V gene end was trimmed by 5 bases and the J gene end by 4 bases; junction bases not matched to a gene: 5. Germline V CDR1 and CDR2: SGHTA, FQGNSA. CDR3 length equals 15 residues. Written as DNA, the CDR3 is TGTGCCAGCAGCCGCGGGACAGGGGTATACAATGAGCAGTTCTTC. Translation gives CASSRGTGVYNEQFF.

This chain connects TRBV7-9 to TRBJ1-2, with TRBD1 matching 7 bases. The CDR3 length is 13 residues. The germline V gene encodes CDR1 SEHNR and CDR2 FQNEAQ (reference sequence). After removal of 1 base from V and 7 bases from J, the junction contained 3 bases not matched to a gene. The CDR3 sequence is CASSLVEGAGYTF. The CDR3 region has the DNA TGTGCCAGCAGCTTAGTCGAGGGGGCTGGCTACACCTTC.

The chain joins TRBV6-2 or TRBV6-3 to TRBJ1-2, with D maybe TRBD1 (5 bases). CDR1 is MNHEY, CDR2 SVGEGT, per germline. CDR3 length: 13 amino acids. V was clipped by 7 bases and J by 7 bases, with 16 bases between them. CDR3 in amino acids: CASTPFGAGGYTF. The CDR3 DNA follows: TGTGCCAGCACCCCATTCGGGGCGGGTGGCTACACCTTC.

The chain couples TRBV29-1 to TRBJ2-3, with TRBD1 matching 10 bases. The CDR3 covers 15 residues. V trimming: 4 bases; J trimming: 7 bases; junction bases outside the gene matches: 11. Germline-derived CDR1 and CDR2 are SQVTM and ANQGSEA. The CDR3 DNA is TGCAGCGTTGGATTGGGGACAGGGGCGCGGCATACGCAGTATTTT. Its translation: CSVGLGTGARHTQYF.